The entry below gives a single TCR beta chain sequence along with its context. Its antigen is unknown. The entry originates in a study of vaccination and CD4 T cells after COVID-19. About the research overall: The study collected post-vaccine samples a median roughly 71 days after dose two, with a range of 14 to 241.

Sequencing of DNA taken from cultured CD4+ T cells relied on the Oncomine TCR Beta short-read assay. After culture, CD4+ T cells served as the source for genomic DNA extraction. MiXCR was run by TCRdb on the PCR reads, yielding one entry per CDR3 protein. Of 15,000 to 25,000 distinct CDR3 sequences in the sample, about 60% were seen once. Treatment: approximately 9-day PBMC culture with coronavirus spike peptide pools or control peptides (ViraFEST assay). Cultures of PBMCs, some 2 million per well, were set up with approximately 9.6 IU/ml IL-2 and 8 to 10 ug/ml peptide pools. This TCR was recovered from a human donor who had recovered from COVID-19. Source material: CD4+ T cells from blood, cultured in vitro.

The CDR3 sequence: CATDRGYGYTF. CDR3 DNA: TGCGCAACGGACAGGGGATATGGCTACACCTTC. The chain recombines TRBV29-1 with TRBJ1-2, with 9 bases matching TRBD1. The CDR3 loop spans 11 amino acids. Per germline, CDR1 SQVTM and CDR2 ANQGSEA.